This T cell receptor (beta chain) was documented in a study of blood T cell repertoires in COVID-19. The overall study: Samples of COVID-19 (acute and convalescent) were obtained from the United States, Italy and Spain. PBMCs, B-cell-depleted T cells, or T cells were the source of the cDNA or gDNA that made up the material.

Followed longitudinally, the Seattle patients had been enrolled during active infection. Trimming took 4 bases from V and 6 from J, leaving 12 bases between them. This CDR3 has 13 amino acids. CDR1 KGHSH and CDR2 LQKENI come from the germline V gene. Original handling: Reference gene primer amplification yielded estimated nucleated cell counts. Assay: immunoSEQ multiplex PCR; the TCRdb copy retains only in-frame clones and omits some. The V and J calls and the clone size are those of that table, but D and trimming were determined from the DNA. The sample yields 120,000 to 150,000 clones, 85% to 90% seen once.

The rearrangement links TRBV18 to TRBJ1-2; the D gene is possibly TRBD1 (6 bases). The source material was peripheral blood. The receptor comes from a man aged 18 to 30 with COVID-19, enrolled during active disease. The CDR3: CASSLSRGNGYTF. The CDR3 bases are TGTGCCAGCTCACTAAGCAGGGGAAATGGCTACACCTTC.